Detailed here is one TCR beta chain. The data originate from a study of blood T cell repertoires in COVID-19. In germline, CDR1 is SGHRS, CDR2 YFSETQ. The CDR3 contains 14 residues. Unmatched junction bases numbered 4, after V lost 4 bases and J lost 3 bases. Profiled with immunoSEQ multiplex PCR; TCRdb holds only in-frame clones, not every one. The sample has roughly 350,000 clones, over 70% seen once. The sequence derives from a woman aged 50 to 65 with COVID-19, enrolled during active disease. Sequencing used peripheral blood. The V gene is TRBV5-1, the J gene TRBJ2-7; TRBD1 agrees at 10 bases. CDR3 sequence (DNA): TGCGCCAGCAGCACGGGACAGGGGAGCTACGAGCAGTACTTC. Translating it yields CASSTGQGSYEQYF.